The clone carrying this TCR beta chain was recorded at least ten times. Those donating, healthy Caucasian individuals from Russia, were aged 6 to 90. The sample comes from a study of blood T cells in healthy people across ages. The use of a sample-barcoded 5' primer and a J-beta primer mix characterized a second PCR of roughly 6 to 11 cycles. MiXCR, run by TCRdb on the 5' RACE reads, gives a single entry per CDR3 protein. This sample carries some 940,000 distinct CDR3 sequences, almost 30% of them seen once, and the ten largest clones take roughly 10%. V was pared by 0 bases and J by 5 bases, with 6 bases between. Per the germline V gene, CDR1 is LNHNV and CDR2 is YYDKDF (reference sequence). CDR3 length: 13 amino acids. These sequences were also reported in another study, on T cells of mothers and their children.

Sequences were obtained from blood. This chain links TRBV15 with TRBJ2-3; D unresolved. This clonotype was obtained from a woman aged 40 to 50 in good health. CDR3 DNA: TGTGCCACCAGCAGAGATAAGGAAGATACGCAGTATTTT. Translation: CATSRDKEDTQYF.